This is a list of T cell receptor beta chains from one sample in a study of blood T cell repertoires in COVID-19. Assay used: immunoSEQ multiplex PCR; TCRdb lists only in-frame clones, some missing. Of some 110,000 clones in the sample, more than 85% are singletons; the top ten hold around 2%. Sequenced sample: peripheral blood. The receptors were gathered from a man aged 50-59 years with COVID-19, enrolled during active disease. Each CDR3 is given with its conserved first and last residue. Each record gives: CDR3 DNA, CDR3 protein, J gene, V gene, clone size, D gene. D genes are given only for firm matches. The size field is filled for only some rows; it gives once, few, many or a size class.

CDR3 DNA: TGTGCCAGCAGTTTATCACAGGGGTCCTTCAATCAGCCCCAGCATTTT
CDR3 protein: CASSLSQGSFNQPQHF
J gene: TRBJ1-5
V gene: TRBV28
clone size: -
D gene: TRBD1

CDR3 DNA: TGTGCCAGCAGCGGTCGGGAGACTGATACGCAGTATTTT
CDR3 protein: CASSGRETDTQYF
J gene: TRBJ2-3
V gene: TRBV9
clone size: -
D gene: -

CDR3 DNA: TGTGCCGGCAGAAGGGGCGGAAGATATAGCAATCAGCCCCAGCATTTT
CDR3 protein: CAGRRGGRYSNQPQHF
J gene: TRBJ1-5
V gene: TRBV28
clone size: -
D gene: -

CDR3 DNA: TGTGCCAGCAGTGAAGCGCTTCTTTCGGTCGCGGGGGAGCTGTTTTTT
CDR3 protein: CASSEALLSVAGELFF
J gene: TRBJ2-2
V gene: TRBV2
clone size: -
D gene: -

CDR3 DNA: TGCGCCAGCAGTGTAGGCGGGCCGTACAATGAGCAGTTCTTC
CDR3 protein: CASSVGGPYNEQFF
J gene: TRBJ2-1
V gene: TRBV10-2
clone size: few
D gene: -

CDR3 DNA: TGTGCCAGCAGCTTAACCTCGGGGGGCGGTCAGCCCCAGCATTTT
CDR3 protein: CASSLTSGGGQPQHF
J gene: TRBJ1-5
V gene: TRBV7-2
clone size: -
D gene: -

CDR3 DNA: TGTGCCAGCACCCCCTGGGGAAGCGGGAGAGGTAACGAGCAGTACTTC
CDR3 protein: CASTPWGSGRGNEQYF
J gene: TRBJ2-7
V gene: TRBV27
clone size: -
D gene: TRBD2

CDR3 DNA: TGTGCCAGCAGCCAACCGGGCGGGATAGCAGGCTATGGCTACACCTTC
CDR3 protein: CASSQPGGIAGYGYTF
J gene: TRBJ1-2
V gene: TRBV7-9
clone size: -
D gene: -

CDR3 DNA: TGCGCCAGCAGCCCGGCAGGGACTCGGCGGTACGAGCAGTACTTC
CDR3 protein: CASSPAGTRRYEQYF
J gene: TRBJ2-7
V gene: TRBV5-1
clone size: -
D gene: -

CDR3 DNA: TGTGCCAGCAGTTTTGGGGGCAGTGGAAACACCATATATTTT
CDR3 protein: CASSFGGSGNTIYF
J gene: TRBJ1-3
V gene: TRBV6-5
clone size: -
D gene: -

CDR3 DNA: TGTGCCAGTAGCGACAGGGGTAATAGCAATCAGCCCCAGCATTTT
CDR3 protein: CASSDRGNSNQPQHF
J gene: TRBJ1-5
V gene: TRBV19
clone size: -
D gene: TRBD1

CDR3 DNA: TGCGCCAGCAGCTTGGCGAGACTAGCCCGGGAGCAGTTCTTC
CDR3 protein: CASSLARLAREQFF
J gene: TRBJ2-1
V gene: TRBV5-1
clone size: -
D gene: TRBD2

CDR3 DNA: TGTGCCAGCAGTCCAGGGGGTAATAACTATGGCTACACCTTC
CDR3 protein: CASSPGGNNYGYTF
J gene: TRBJ1-2
V gene: TRBV6-5
clone size: -
D gene: TRBD1

CDR3 DNA: TGTGCCAGCAGCCCAAAGGGACAGGGGATTGATACGCAGTATTTT
CDR3 protein: CASSPKGQGIDTQYF
J gene: TRBJ2-3
V gene: TRBV7-3
clone size: -
D gene: TRBD1

CDR3 DNA: TGTGCCAGCAGCGTAGACTCTACCTCTGGAAACACCATATATTTT
CDR3 protein: CASSVDSTSGNTIYF
J gene: TRBJ1-3
V gene: TRBV9
clone size: -
D gene: -

CDR3 DNA: TGTGCCAGCAGCTTAGTCGGGCAGGGGGGTTGGACCTTC
CDR3 protein: CASSLVGQGGWTF
J gene: TRBJ1-2
V gene: TRBV7-8
clone size: -
D gene: TRBD1

CDR3 DNA: TGTGCCACCAGTGCCGGGGATCACAATGAGCAGTTCTTC
CDR3 protein: CATSAGDHNEQFF
J gene: TRBJ2-1
V gene: TRBV24-1
clone size: -
D gene: -

CDR3 DNA: TGTGCCAGCAGCCAAGATGACAGAGATAGCAATCAGCCCCAGCATTTT
CDR3 protein: CASSQDDRDSNQPQHF
J gene: TRBJ1-5
V gene: TRBV14
clone size: -
D gene: -

CDR3 DNA: TGTGCCAGCAGCGTAGGCCGGGACTCCTCCTACAATGAGCAGTTCTTC
CDR3 protein: CASSVGRDSSYNEQFF
J gene: TRBJ2-1
V gene: TRBV9
clone size: -
D gene: -

CDR3 DNA: TGCAGTGCTAGTACAGGCGAAGAGACCCAGTACTTC
CDR3 protein: CSASTGEETQYF
J gene: TRBJ2-5
V gene: TRBV20-1
clone size: -
D gene: -

CDR3 DNA: TGCGCCAGCAGCTTGGCCGGGGTCCCCACAGATACGCAGTATTTT
CDR3 protein: CASSLAGVPTDTQYF
J gene: TRBJ2-3
V gene: TRBV5-1
clone size: -
D gene: -

CDR3 DNA: TGTGCCAGCAGCTTAGTTAGGGGCGCATCGGAGACCCAGTACTTC
CDR3 protein: CASSLVRGASETQYF
J gene: TRBJ2-5
V gene: TRBV7-2
clone size: -
D gene: -

CDR3 DNA: TGCGCCAGCAGCTTGGCCCCCACTAGCGGGACATACAATGAGCAGTTCTTC
CDR3 protein: CASSLAPTSGTYNEQFF
J gene: TRBJ2-1
V gene: TRBV5-1
clone size: -
D gene: TRBD2

CDR3 DNA: TGCGCCAGCAGCAACCGACTAGCGGGAGGGCCTGGAAATGAGCAGTTCTTC
CDR3 protein: CASSNRLAGGPGNEQFF
J gene: TRBJ2-1
V gene: TRBV4-3
clone size: -
D gene: TRBD2

CDR3 DNA: TGTGCCAGCAGTAACGACAGGGATATGTCCTACGAGCAGTACTTC
CDR3 protein: CASSNDRDMSYEQYF
J gene: TRBJ2-7
V gene: TRBV28
clone size: -
D gene: TRBD1

CDR3 DNA: TGTGCCAGCAGCCAGGCCCCTTCAGGGTCCGGGGGCTACACCTTC
CDR3 protein: CASSQAPSGSGGYTF
J gene: TRBJ1-2
V gene: TRBV3-1/TRBV3-2
clone size: -
D gene: -

CDR3 DNA: TGTGCCAGCAGACTAGCGGGACCCACAGATACGCAGTATTTT
CDR3 protein: CASRLAGPTDTQYF
J gene: TRBJ2-3
V gene: TRBV7-9
clone size: -
D gene: TRBD2

CDR3 DNA: TGTGCCAGCAGCGTTAACCCGGGCGGGACAGGGTCCCGGGAGCTGTTTTTT
CDR3 protein: CASSVNPGGTGSRELFF
J gene: TRBJ2-2
V gene: TRBV7-3
clone size: once
D gene: TRBD1

CDR3 DNA: TGTGCCAGCAGCCAGCTCGTGGGGACTAGCGGGAGGGCCAGGGAGCAGTACTTC
CDR3 protein: CASSQLVGTSGRAREQYF
J gene: TRBJ2-7
V gene: TRBV7-8
clone size: -
D gene: TRBD2

CDR3 DNA: TGTGCCAGCAGCCCCGGACTAGCTAAGGATGAGCAGTTCTTC
CDR3 protein: CASSPGLAKDEQFF
J gene: TRBJ2-1
V gene: TRBV7-2
clone size: -
D gene: TRBD2

CDR3 DNA: TGTGCCAGCAGTGAGAGACAGAGATACACTGAAGCTTTCTTT
CDR3 protein: CASSERQRYTEAFF
J gene: TRBJ1-1
V gene: TRBV2
clone size: -
D gene: -

CDR3 DNA: TGTGCCAGCACGGGAGACACAGATACGCAGTATTTT
CDR3 protein: CASTGDTDTQYF
J gene: TRBJ2-3
V gene: TRBV2
clone size: -
D gene: -

CDR3 DNA: TGTGCCAGCAGCCCTACCGGGACAGGGAGCTCCTATAATTCACCCCTCCACTTT
CDR3 protein: CASSPTGTGSSYNSPLHF
J gene: TRBJ1-6
V gene: TRBV6-2/TRBV6-3
clone size: -
D gene: TRBD1

CDR3 DNA: TGTGCCAGCAGTAGGGCGGGGTTATATGGCTACACCTTC
CDR3 protein: CASSRAGLYGYTF
J gene: TRBJ1-2
V gene: TRBV28
clone size: few
D gene: -

CDR3 DNA: TGTGCCAGCAGTTTGACGGGAGAGAACACCGGGGAGCTGTTTTTT
CDR3 protein: CASSLTGENTGELFF
J gene: TRBJ2-2
V gene: TRBV28
clone size: -
D gene: -

CDR3 DNA: TGTGCCAGTAGTATGAGTCAGGGCTATGAGCAGTTCTTC
CDR3 protein: CASSMSQGYEQFF
J gene: TRBJ2-1
V gene: TRBV19
clone size: -
D gene: -

CDR3 DNA: TGTGCCAGCAGCCCCCGGACTAGCGGGATTTTGTCGCATGAGCAGTTCTTC
CDR3 protein: CASSPRTSGILSHEQFF
J gene: TRBJ2-1
V gene: TRBV7-2
clone size: few
D gene: TRBD2

CDR3 DNA: TGTGCCAGCAGTTACTTTGACAGGGTGGGTGAAAAACTGTTTTTT
CDR3 protein: CASSYFDRVGEKLFF
J gene: TRBJ1-4
V gene: TRBV6-6
clone size: -
D gene: TRBD1

CDR3 DNA: TGTGCCAGTACACGCGGACAGCCGACGCTCTCTGGAAACACCATATATTTT
CDR3 protein: CASTRGQPTLSGNTIYF
J gene: TRBJ1-3
V gene: TRBV19
clone size: -
D gene: -

CDR3 DNA: TGTGCCAGTAGTGGCTTGAGGGGACTCCAGGAGACCCAGTACTTC
CDR3 protein: CASSGLRGLQETQYF
J gene: TRBJ2-5
V gene: TRBV19
clone size: once
D gene: -

CDR3 DNA: TGTGCCAGCAGACGGACAGGGGTTCAGCCCCAGCATTTT
CDR3 protein: CASRRTGVQPQHF
J gene: TRBJ1-5
V gene: TRBV28
clone size: -
D gene: TRBD1

CDR3 DNA: TGCGCCAGCAGCAGGACAGGGGCCCACGAGCAGTACTTC
CDR3 protein: CASSRTGAHEQYF
J gene: TRBJ2-7
V gene: TRBV5-1
clone size: -
D gene: TRBD1

CDR3 DNA: TGTGCCAGCAGTTTGGGCACAGGGACCGGCTACACCTTC
CDR3 protein: CASSLGTGTGYTF
J gene: TRBJ1-2
V gene: TRBV28
clone size: -
D gene: -

CDR3 DNA: TGCGCCAGCAGTATACAGGGGCCCCCAGACTATGGCTACACCTTC
CDR3 protein: CASSIQGPPDYGYTF
J gene: TRBJ1-2
V gene: TRBV23-1
clone size: -
D gene: TRBD1

CDR3 DNA: TGTGCCAGCTCATTAACACGCACAGATACGCAGTATTTT
CDR3 protein: CASSLTRTDTQYF
J gene: TRBJ2-3
V gene: TRBV18
clone size: -
D gene: -

CDR3 DNA: TGTGCCAGCAGCCAAGACAGGGGGCGAGACACCTCCAACTATGGCTACACCTTC
CDR3 protein: CASSQDRGRDTSNYGYTF
J gene: TRBJ1-2
V gene: TRBV7-2
clone size: -
D gene: TRBD1